This T cell receptor (beta chain) was identified in a study of T-cell memory formation after mild COVID-19. TCRdb re-called the 5' RACE reads with MiXCR, one entry per CDR3 protein. The table lists approximately 290,000 distinct CDR3 sequences, roughly 15% of them singletons. This clonotype has a handful of counts. CDR1 is MNHEY, CDR2 SVGAGI, per germline. The length of the CDR3 is 13 residues. V gave up 6 bases and J gave up 7 bases, with 15 bases separating them. This receptor was taken from a man younger than 30 who had mild COVID-19 (a few samples of this study predate the infection). Cell type and time point are not known. The sequenced sample consisted of PBMCs or a T cell subset sorted from them (not recorded which). The chain carries TRBV6-5 and TRBJ1-2, with a possible D match to TRBD1 (5 bases). CDR3 DNA sequence: TGTGCCAGCAGACCCCCCATCGGGGGTGGCTACACCTTC. Residues: CASRPPIGGGYTF.